These 28 T cell receptor beta chains came from one sample sequenced in a study of blood T cell repertoires in COVID-19. The table came from immunoSEQ multiplex PCR; TCRdb's copy has only in-frame clones and leaves some out. The sample has 200,000 to 300,000 clones, approximately 85% seen once. Sequenced input: peripheral blood. Receptor source: a man aged 50 to 59 with acute or convalescent COVID-19.

V usage is TRBV2 and J usage is TRBJ2-1; D might be TRBD2 (5 bases). The germline V and J ends were trimmed by 6 bases and 5 bases, with 8 bases remaining between them. CDR1 is SNHLY, CDR2 FYNNEI, per germline. The CDR3 is 12 amino acids. CDR3 protein: CASSETNNEQFF. DNA for the CDR3: TGTGCCAGCAGCGAGACTAACAATGAGCAGTTCTTC.

This clone was counted only a few times. The V gene is TRBV2, the J gene TRBJ2-7, with a weak D call TRBD1 (6 bases). Germline V gives CDR1 SNHLY, CDR2 FYNNEI. Trimming removed 7 bases from V and 5 bases from J, with 18 bases in between. There are 14 residues in the CDR3. As DNA, the CDR3 is TGTGCCAGCAAAGGTCGAGCACAGGGCGACGAGCAGTACTTC. This gives the protein CASKGRAQGDEQYF.

V gene TRBV19 combines with J gene TRBJ2-1; 13 nucleotides match TRBD2. The ends lost 6 bases at V and 9 bases at J; junction bases unmatched: 5. In germline, CDR1 is LNHDA, CDR2 SQIVND (reference sequence). This CDR3 comprises 14 residues. DNA for the CDR3: TGTGCCAGTAGAACTAGCGGGGGGGCTCGTGAGCAGTTCTTC. Its translation: CASRTSGGAREQFF.

This clone has just a few counts. The CDR3 DNA reads as TGCGCCAGCAGCCAAGTCATTGTGACTTATCATGGCTACACCTTC. As protein: CASSQVIVTYHGYTF. V and J are TRBV4-1 and TRBJ1-2; no reliable D call. The germline V gene has CDR1 MGHRA and CDR2 YSYEKL. This CDR3 has 15 amino acids. The V gene lost 1 base and the J gene lost 6 bases, with 15 bases spanning the gap.

This chain uses TRBV19 with TRBJ2-7, with 7 bases lining up with TRBD1. The germline V gene encodes CDR1 LNHDA and CDR2 SQIVND (reference sequence). The CDR3 contains 15 residues. V trimming: 5 bases; J trimming: 3 bases; junction bases outside the gene matches: 10. For the CDR3, the DNA is TGTGCCAGTAGTCTGTACCTTGACAGGGTCTACGAGCAGTACTTC. Its translation: CASSLYLDRVYEQYF.

This clone was observed a single time. This chain connects TRBV10-1 to TRBJ1-1; TRBD1 is a possible D gene (5 bases). Trimming cost V 5 bases and J 5 bases, with 15 bases left between them. CDR3 size: 14 residues. Germline values: CDR1 WNHNN, CDR2 SYGVQD (reference sequence). The CDR3 spells CASSRTSERTEAFF. CDR3 DNA sequence: TGCGCCAGCAGTCGGACATCGGAACGGACTGAAGCTTTCTTT.

CDR3 region: CASSPQRGRGWNEQFF. Written as DNA, the CDR3 is TGTGCCAGCTCACCACAAAGGGGCAGGGGATGGAATGAGCAGTTCTTC. The chain is built from TRBV18 and TRBJ2-1; weak D call: TRBD1 (6 bases). Germline V gene data show CDR1 as KGHSH and CDR2 as LQKENI. Trimming cost V 1 base and J 7 bases, with 17 bases left between them. This CDR3 contains 16 residues.

The chain combines TRBV11-3 with TRBJ2-7, with 9 bases that match TRBD1. J lost 3 bases, V lost 5 bases, and 8 bases had no gene match. The CDR3 has 15 amino acids. CDR1 is SGHNT, CDR2 YENEEA, per germline. The CDR3 sequence is CASSGGQGRNYEQYF. In nucleotides, the CDR3 is TGTGCCAGCAGCGGCGGACAGGGGAGAAACTACGAGCAGTACTTC.

This clone was observed once. The chain links TRBV6-5 to TRBJ2-3; D ambiguous. The CDR3 is 14 residues long. The germline CDR1 and CDR2 sequences are MNHEY and SVGAGI. Trimming pared 3 bases from V and 2 bases from J, leaving 9 bases between. Here the CDR3 DNA reads TGTGCCAGCAGTTATGACATTTTCACAGATACGCAGTATTTT. This gives the protein CASSYDIFTDTQYF.

This chain joins TRBV27 and TRBJ1-2; D call uncertain. The CDR3 spans 14 residues. The ends were cut back, 3 bases at V and 0 bases at J, with 8 bases in the middle. CDR1 is MNHEY and CDR2 is SMNVEV in the germline V gene (reference sequence). The CDR3 DNA reads TGTGCCAGCAGTTTCCTCGGGGCTAACTATGGCTACACCTTC. Translated, it gives CASSFLGANYGYTF.

The chain joins TRBV7-3 to TRBJ1-6; D is perhaps TRBD1 (6 bases). The V end was cut by 2 bases, the J end by 10 bases, with 15 bases between. CDR1 is SGHTA, CDR2 FQGTGA, per germline. The CDR3 has 15 amino acids. The CDR3 is CASSLGGQGYSPLHF. CDR3 coding DNA: TGTGCCAGCAGCTTAGGAGGTCAGGGGTACTCACCCCTCCACTTT.

This clone is a singleton in its sample. The V gene is TRBV15, the J gene TRBJ1-5, with TRBD1 matching 9 bases. The CDR3 spans 19 residues. J was trimmed by 4 bases and V by 5 bases; bases with no gene match: 18. The germline gives CDR1 LNHNV, CDR2 YYDKDF (reference sequence). Here the CDR3 DNA reads TGTGCCACCAGCCCACGCCCGTCCGGGTACAGGGGGCAGAATCAGCCCCAGCATTTT. It codes for CATSPRPSGYRGQNQPQHF.

The rearrangement joins TRBV4-1 to TRBJ2-7, with TRBD1 matching 10 bases. The CDR3 has 16 residues. Germline CDR1 and CDR2: MGHRA and YSYEKL. The J segment lost 3 bases and the V segment lost 2 bases, leaving 7 bases of the junction unmatched. In nucleotides, the CDR3 is TGCGCCAGCAGCCAACCAGTGGGGACAGGGGTCTACGAGCAGTACTTC. This translates into CASSQPVGTGVYEQYF.

Note on this clone: The identical CDR3 is also encoded by other nucleotide sequences in the sample. V is TRBV24-1 and J is TRBJ2-7; 8 nucleotides match TRBD2. Unmatched junction bases numbered 1, after V lost 0 bases and J lost 7 bases. The CDR3 consists of 13 residues. Germline V CDR1 and CDR2: KGHDR, SFDVKD. The CDR3 sequence: CATSDLRGGEQYF. The DNA for the CDR3 is TGTGCCACCAGTGATTTGCGGGGGGGAGAGCAGTACTTC.

The chain has TRBV28 and TRBJ1-6, with no clear D. The CDR3 has 15 residues. Germline V gene lookup returns CDR1 MDHEN and CDR2 SYDVKM. Trimming left V 3 bases short and J 0 bases short, with 6 bases between. The DNA for the CDR3 is TGTGCCAGCAGTTTGCGCGGCTCCTATAATTCACCCCTCCACTTT. This translates into CASSLRGSYNSPLHF.

The CDR3 DNA follows: TGCGCCAGCAGCTGGGTCGGACAGGCAAGCTCCTACGAGCAGTACTTC. Translated, it gives CASSWVGQASSYEQYF. This sequence joins TRBV5-1 and TRBJ2-7, with 7 bases fitting TRBD1. The trim removed 3 bases at V and 0 bases at J, leaving 9 bases unmatched. Germline CDR1 reads SGHRS; CDR2 reads YFSETQ. The CDR3 length is 16 residues.

This clone occurred a few times. This rearrangement joins TRBV7-9 to TRBJ2-1; D ambiguous. The CDR3 runs 13 residues. Trimming removed 1 base from V and 3 bases from J, with 4 bases in between. CDR1 is SEHNR, CDR2 FQNEAQ, per germline (reference sequence). The DNA for the CDR3 is TGTGCCAGCAGCTTAGATCACTACAATGAGCAGTTCTTC. Residues: CASSLDHYNEQFF.

The chain recombines TRBV5-5 with TRBJ1-5; tentatively, D is TRBD1 (5 bases). This CDR3 spans 15 amino acids. Between the trimmed V and J ends, which lost 1 base and 11 bases, there was a span of 19 bases. Per the germline V gene, CDR1 is SGHKS and CDR2 is YYEKEE (reference sequence). The CDR3 protein is CASSLSGELNEAQHF. The CDR3 coding sequence is TGTGCCAGCAGCTTGTCGGGGGAGTTGAATGAGGCCCAGCATTTT.

The chain joins TRBV30 to TRBJ1-2, with D perhaps matching TRBD1 (5 bases). CDR3 length: 14 residues. Germline V CDR1 and CDR2: GTSNPN, SVGIG (reference sequence). The V gene lost 4 bases and the J gene lost 3 bases, with 15 bases spanning the gap. The CDR3 DNA reads TGTGCCTGGACCCCCGAGTGGGGCTACTATGGCTACACCTTC. Encoded protein: CAWTPEWGYYGYTF.

This clone was observed a single time. The chain has TRBV7-6 and TRBJ2-1; 8 bases are a match to TRBD2. CDR1 is SGHVS, CDR2 FNYEAQ, per germline. This CDR3 has 15 amino acids. V lost 5 bases to trimming and J lost 2 bases; unmatched junction nucleotides: 5. In nucleotides, the CDR3 is TGTGCCAGCAGCCTAAGCGGGAGCGCCTACAATGAGCAGTTCTTC. Its protein product is CASSLSGSAYNEQFF.

The CDR3 sequence: CASSEMSGDTVRGPQYF. In DNA, the CDR3 is TGTGCCAGCAGTGAAATGAGTGGTGACACAGTGCGGGGTCCACAGTACTTC. The V call is TRBV6-1, the J call TRBJ2-5; D may be TRBD2 (6 bases). Deletions cut 2 bases from V and 11 bases from J, with 27 bases between. The CDR3 covers 17 residues. CDR1 and CDR2 from the germline V gene are MNHNS and SASEGT.

The rearrangement uses TRBV30 and TRBJ1-1; D unresolved. Germline V gene sequence: CDR1 GTSNPN, CDR2 SVGIG (reference sequence). V lost 1 base and J lost 5, with 11 bases in between. The CDR3 runs 13 residues. CDR3 in DNA: TGTGCCTGGAGTGGGAGGGTAAGGACTGAAGCTTTCTTT. This gives the protein CAWSGRVRTEAFF.

The rearrangement links TRBV5-1 to TRBJ1-6; 7 positions match TRBD1. J lost 5 bases, V lost 0 bases, and 5 bases had no gene match. In germline, CDR1 is SGHRS, CDR2 YFSETQ. CDR3 length: 16 residues. The DNA for the CDR3 is TGCGCCAGCAGCTTGGCCGGGACAGCCAATAATTCACCCCTCCACTTT. Encoded protein: CASSLAGTANNSPLHF.

The gene calls are TRBV6-5 and TRBJ1-2; weak D call: TRBD1 (5 bases). The germline V gene encodes CDR1 MNHEY and CDR2 SVGAGI. V gave up 0 bases and J gave up 6 bases, with 14 bases separating them. The CDR3 is made up of 15 amino acids. CDR3 sequence reads: CASSYSTLLGDGYTF. The CDR3, as DNA: TGTGCCAGCAGTTACTCTACCCTCTTAGGGGATGGCTACACCTTC.

The CDR3 reads CASIPGGSTEAFF. Here the CDR3 DNA reads TGTGCCAGCATCCCAGGGGGGTCCACTGAAGCTTTCTTT. V gene TRBV27 combines with J gene TRBJ1-1; TRBD1 matches at 7 bases. Germline V gene data show CDR1 as MNHEY and CDR2 as SMNVEV (reference sequence). This CDR3 comprises 13 residues. V lost 7 bases to trimming and J lost 4 bases; unmatched junction nucleotides: 6.

This clone is a singleton in its sample. The chain couples TRBV20-1 to TRBJ2-7; D possibly corresponds to TRBD2 (5 bases). CDR1 DFQATT and CDR2 SNEGSKA come from the germline V gene (reference sequence). This CDR3 contains 13 residues. The V gene lost 3 bases and the J gene lost 3 bases, with 12 bases spanning the gap. CDR3 protein: CSASFGLDYEQYF. DNA for the CDR3: TGCAGTGCTAGTTTTGGACTCGACTACGAGCAGTACTTC.

V gene TRBV7-3 combines with J gene TRBJ1-1; the D is unclear. V was shortened by 0 bases and J by 2 bases, with 4 bases between the two germline ends. CDR1 and CDR2 from the germline V gene are SGHTA and FQGTGA. The CDR3 is made up of 13 amino acids. The DNA for the CDR3 is TGTGCCAGCAGCTTAACAACTAACACTGAAGCTTTCTTT. Amino acids: CASSLTTNTEAFF.

The J gene is TRBJ2-1, the V gene TRBV7-9; 7 nucleotides match TRBD2. The germline CDR1 and CDR2 sequences are SEHNR and FQNEAQ (reference sequence). This CDR3 is 15 amino acids long. Germline trimming cut 1 base from V and 4 bases from J; bases unmatched to any gene: 4. This CDR3 reads CASSLEAGPYNEQFF. CDR3 in DNA: TGTGCCAGCAGCTTAGAAGCGGGACCATACAATGAGCAGTTCTTC.